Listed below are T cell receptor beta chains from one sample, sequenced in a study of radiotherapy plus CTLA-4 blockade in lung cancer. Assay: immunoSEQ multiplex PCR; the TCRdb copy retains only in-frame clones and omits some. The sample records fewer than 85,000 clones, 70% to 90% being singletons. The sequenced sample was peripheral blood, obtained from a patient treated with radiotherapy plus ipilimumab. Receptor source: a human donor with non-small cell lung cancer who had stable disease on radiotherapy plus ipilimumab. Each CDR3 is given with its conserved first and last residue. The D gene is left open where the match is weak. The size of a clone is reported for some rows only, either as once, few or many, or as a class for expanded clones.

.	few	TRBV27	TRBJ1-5	TGTGCCAGCAGTTTTGCCGGGGGCAGCAATCAGCCCCAGCATTTT	CASSFAGGSNQPQHF
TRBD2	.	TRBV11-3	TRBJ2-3	TGTGCCAGCAGCCGCGGGACTAGGAGAGATACGCAGTATTTT	CASSRGTRRDTQYF
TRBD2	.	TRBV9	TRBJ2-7	TGTGCCAGCAGCGTAGCGGATAGCGGGAGCTACGAGCAGTACTTC	CASSVADSGSYEQYF
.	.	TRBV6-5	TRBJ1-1	TGTGCCAGCAGTTACAGGGGGGAAAGGGCTGAAGCTTTCTTT	CASSYRGERAEAFF
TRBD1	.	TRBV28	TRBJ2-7	TGTGCCAGCAGAGCCGGGACAGCGATCTACGAGCAGTACTTC	CASRAGTAIYEQYF
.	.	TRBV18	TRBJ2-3	TGTGCCAGCTCACAACAGGGGAGGAACACAGATACGCAGTATTTT	CASSQQGRNTDTQYF
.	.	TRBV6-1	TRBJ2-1	TGTGCCAGCAGTGAGGGTAGCGGATTCTACAATGAGCAGTTCTTC	CASSEGSGFYNEQFF
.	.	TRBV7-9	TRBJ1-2	TGTGCCAGCAGCCCCTCCAACAGAGCCGTCGGCTACACCTTC	CASSPSNRAVGYTF
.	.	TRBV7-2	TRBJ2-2	TGTGCCAGCAGCTTAGCGGGATTTTCGAACACCGGGGAGCTGTTTTTT	CASSLAGFSNTGELFF
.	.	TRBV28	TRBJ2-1	TGTGCCAGCAGTCCGATTCTAGAGGGAGGACCTGAGCAGTTCTTC	CASSPILEGGPEQFF
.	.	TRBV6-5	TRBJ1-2	TGTGCCAGCACAGGGAGCGGAAACTATGGCTACACCTTC	CASTGSGNYGYTF
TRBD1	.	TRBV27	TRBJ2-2	TGTGCCAGCGGCCTGACAGGGGGGAACACCGGGGAGCTGTTTTTT	CASGLTGGNTGELFF
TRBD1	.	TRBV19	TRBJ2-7	TGTGCCAGTAGTTTCGGACAGGGGGCTTTGGGCTACGAGCAGTACTTC	CASSFGQGALGYEQYF
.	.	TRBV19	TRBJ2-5	TGTGCCAGTAACCCCCAGGGGAAACCAGTGGAGACCCAGTACTTC	CASNPQGKPVETQYF
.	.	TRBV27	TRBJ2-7	TGTGCCAGCAGTTTATTGCCCAACTACGAGCAGTACTTC	CASSLLPNYEQYF
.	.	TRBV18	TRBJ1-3	TGTGCCAGCTCAAGCCGGGACTCGGGCCCTGGAAACACCATATATTTT	CASSSRDSGPGNTIYF
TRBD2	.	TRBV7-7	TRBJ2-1	TGTGCTAGCAGCTTAGCAGTAGCGGGGGGATACAATGAGCAGTTCTTC	CASSLAVAGGYNEQFF
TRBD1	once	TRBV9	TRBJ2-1	TGTGCCAGCAGCGCCTCAGGGGGCGCCTACAATGAGCAGTTCTTC	CASSASGGAYNEQFF
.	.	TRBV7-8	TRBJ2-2	TGTGCCAGCAGCTTACTTCGCCAGGGTCAGGGCACCGGGGAGCTGTTTTTT	CASSLLRQGQGTGELFF
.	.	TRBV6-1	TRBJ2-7	TGTGCCAGCAGGGAATTGACGGCCAGGGGCAGTCGTTACGAGCAGTACTTC	CASRELTARGSRYEQYF
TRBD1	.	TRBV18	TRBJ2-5	TGTGCCAGCTTATGGACAGGCCAAGAGACCCAGTACTTC	CASLWTGQETQYF
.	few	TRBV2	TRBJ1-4	TGTGCCAGCTCCCTGACAGGAGATAATGAAAAACTGTTTTTT	CASSLTGDNEKLFF
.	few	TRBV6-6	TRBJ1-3	TGTGCCAGCAGTTACGAGGGTGTAACTGGAAACACCATATATTTT	CASSYEGVTGNTIYF